This T cell receptor (beta chain) was captured in a study of blood T cell repertoires in COVID-19. At the level of the study: Italy, Spain and the United States were the sources of the convalescent and acute COVID-19 samples. Sources were T cells, B-cell-depleted T cells, or PBMCs; the material itself was cDNA or gDNA.

The V gene lost 7 bases and the J gene lost 3 bases, with 6 bases spanning the gap. Per the germline V gene, CDR1 is SNHLY and CDR2 is FYNNEI. The CDR3 is 11 amino acids. Methods used by the authors: Quantification of nucleated cells was approximated via reference gene primer amplification. Assay used: immunoSEQ multiplex PCR; TCRdb lists only in-frame clones, some missing. The V and J calls and clone size are taken from that table; D and trimming were inferred from the DNA. The table records roughly 230,000 clones, roughly 89% of them present only once. The sequenced sample was peripheral blood. This chain uses TRBV2 with TRBJ2-5; D is possibly TRBD2 (5 bases). This clonotype was sampled from a woman in her forties who had recovered from COVID-19. The DNA of the CDR3 is TGTGCCAGCAAAGCGGAAGAGACCCAGTACTTC. As protein: CASKAEETQYF.